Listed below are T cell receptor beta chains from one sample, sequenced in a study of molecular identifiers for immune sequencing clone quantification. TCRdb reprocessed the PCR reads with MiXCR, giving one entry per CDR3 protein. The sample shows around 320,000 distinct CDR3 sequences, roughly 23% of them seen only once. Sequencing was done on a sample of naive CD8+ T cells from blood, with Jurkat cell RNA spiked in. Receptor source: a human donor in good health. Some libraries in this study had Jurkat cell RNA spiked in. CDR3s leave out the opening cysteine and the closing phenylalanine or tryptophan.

CDR3: ASSLGVEEHTEAF
J: TRBJ1-1
V: TRBV7-6
length: 13

CDR3: ASSLRQGATDTQY
J: TRBJ2-3
V: TRBV5-4
length: 13

CDR3: ASSAAPQGADTQY
J: TRBJ2-3
V: TRBV5-5
length: 13

CDR3: ASSSGQDYGYT
J: TRBJ1-2
V: TRBV27
length: 11

CDR3: SVVPGTEAF
J: TRBJ1-1
V: TRBV29-1
length: 9

CDR3: ASSYNPRLAGSYNEQF
J: TRBJ2-1
V: TRBV6-2/TRBV6-3
length: 16

CDR3: ASSLRPGGSYNSPLH
J: TRBJ1-6
V: TRBV3-1
length: 15

CDR3: ASSGGLSWSNEQF
J: TRBJ2-1
V: TRBV7-9
length: 13

CDR3: AWSPNLSDRADEQY
J: TRBJ2-7
V: TRBV30
length: 14

CDR3: ASSHFLPSYEQY
J: TRBJ2-7
V: TRBV4-1
length: 12

CDR3: ASSPGGSGEKLF
J: TRBJ1-4
V: TRBV5-6
length: 12

CDR3: ASSLVSGYYNEQF
J: TRBJ2-1
V: TRBV11-2
length: 13

CDR3: SARGPGGGARVTDTQY
J: TRBJ2-3
V: TRBV20-1
length: 16

CDR3: ASSLYKGGTGEQY
J: TRBJ2-7
V: TRBV27
length: 13

CDR3: ATSDAGHPFNLNTGELF
J: TRBJ2-2
V: TRBV24-1
length: 17

CDR3: ASSLGMGSIGQETQY
J: TRBJ2-5
V: TRBV11-2
length: 15

CDR3: ASSPTGQGEQY
J: TRBJ2-7
V: TRBV3-1
length: 11

CDR3: SAEKGTSRNEQF
J: TRBJ2-1
V: TRBV29-1
length: 12

CDR3: ASRGDTQY
J: TRBJ2-3
V: TRBV7-9
length: 8

CDR3: ASSLLGRTYEQY
J: TRBJ2-7
V: TRBV28
length: 12

CDR3: ASSKEARGGFVSDTQY
J: TRBJ2-3
V: TRBV21-1
length: 16

CDR3: ASSIGGFEPQH
J: TRBJ1-5
V: TRBV19
length: 11

CDR3: SARDWDTIY
J: TRBJ1-3
V: TRBV20-1
length: 9

CDR3: ASTHHDRGAEAF
J: TRBJ1-1
V: TRBV6-2/TRBV6-3
length: 12

CDR3: ASSVGQTNTDTQY
J: TRBJ2-3
V: TRBV9
length: 13

CDR3: ASRLIGQF
J: TRBJ2-1
V: TRBV2
length: 8

CDR3: ASSARGGGYEQY
J: TRBJ2-7
V: TRBV4-1
length: 12

CDR3: ASSTGPPSTDTQY
J: TRBJ2-3
V: TRBV12-3/TRBV12-4
length: 13

CDR3: AWSLRDGVSNQPQH
J: TRBJ1-5
V: TRBV30
length: 14

CDR3: ASSPTGASTDTQY
J: TRBJ2-3
V: TRBV14
length: 13

CDR3: SARDDSTYEQY
J: TRBJ2-7
V: TRBV20-1
length: 11

CDR3: ATCVGSYNEQF
J: TRBJ2-1
V: TRBV24-1
length: 11

CDR3: ASTPILAGSSYEQY
J: TRBJ2-7
V: TRBV5-1
length: 14

CDR3: ASSYKNTGGLF
J: TRBJ2-2
V: TRBV12-3/TRBV12-4
length: 11

CDR3: SARGLAGAGTDTQY
J: TRBJ2-3
V: TRBV20-1
length: 14

CDR3: ASSYQGGFYEQY
J: TRBJ2-7
V: TRBV27
length: 12

CDR3: ASSSWTGANTGELF
J: TRBJ2-2
V: TRBV13
length: 14